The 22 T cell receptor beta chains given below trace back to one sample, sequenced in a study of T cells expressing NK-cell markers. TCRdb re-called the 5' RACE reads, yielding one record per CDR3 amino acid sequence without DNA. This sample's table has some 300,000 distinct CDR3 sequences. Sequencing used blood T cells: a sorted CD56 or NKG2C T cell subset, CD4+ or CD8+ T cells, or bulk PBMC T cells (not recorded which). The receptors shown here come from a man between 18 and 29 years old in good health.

The CDR3 protein is CASSQVAGTGHSYEQYF. The V and J genes are TRBV4-3 and TRBJ2-7; TCRdb designates TRBD1, a call that cannot be tested without DNA. The length of the CDR3 is 17 residues. Per germline, CDR1 LGHNA and CDR2 YSLEER.

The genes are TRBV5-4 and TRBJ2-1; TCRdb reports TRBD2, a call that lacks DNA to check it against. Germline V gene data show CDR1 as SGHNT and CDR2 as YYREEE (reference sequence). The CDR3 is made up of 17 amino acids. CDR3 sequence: CASSLYSGASGDNEQFF. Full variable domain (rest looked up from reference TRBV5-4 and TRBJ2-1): ETGVTQSPTHLIKTRGQQVTLRCSSQSGHNTVSWYQQALGQGPQFIFQYYREEENGRGNFPPRFSGLQFPNYSSELNVNALELDDSALYLCASSLYSGASGDNEQFFGPGTRLTVL.

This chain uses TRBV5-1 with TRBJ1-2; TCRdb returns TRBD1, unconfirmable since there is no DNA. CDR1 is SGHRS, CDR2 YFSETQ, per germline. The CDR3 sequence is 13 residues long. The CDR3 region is CASRTGGNYGYTF.

This CDR3 is CASSQDLLAGVNEQFF. The V call is TRBV14, the J call TRBJ2-1; TCRdb outputs TRBD2, but without DNA this stays unchecked. The CDR3 extends over 16 amino acids. Germline V gene lookup returns CDR1 SGHDN and CDR2 FVKESK.

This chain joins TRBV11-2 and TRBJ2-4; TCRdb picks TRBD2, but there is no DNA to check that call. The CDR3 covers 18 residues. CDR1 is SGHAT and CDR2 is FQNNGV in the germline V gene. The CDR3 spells CASSLGLAGTRAKNIQYF. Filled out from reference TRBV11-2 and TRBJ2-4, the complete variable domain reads EAGVAQSPRYKIIEKRQSVAFWCNPISGHATLYWYQQILGQGPKLLIQFQNNGVVDDSQLPKDRFSAERLKGVDSTLKIQPAKLEDSAVYLCASSLGLAGTRAKNIQYFGAGTRLSVL.

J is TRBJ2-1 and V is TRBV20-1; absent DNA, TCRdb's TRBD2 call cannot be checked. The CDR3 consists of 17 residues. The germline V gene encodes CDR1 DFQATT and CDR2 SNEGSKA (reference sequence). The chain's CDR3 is CSAWTSSILRGGNEQFF.

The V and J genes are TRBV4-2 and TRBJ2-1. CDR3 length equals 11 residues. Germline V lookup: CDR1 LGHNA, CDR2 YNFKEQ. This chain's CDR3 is CASSQSSEQFF.

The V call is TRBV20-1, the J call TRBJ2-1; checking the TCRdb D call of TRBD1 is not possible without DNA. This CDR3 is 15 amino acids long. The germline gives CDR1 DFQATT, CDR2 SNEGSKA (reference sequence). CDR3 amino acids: CSARDHGGAKNEQFF.

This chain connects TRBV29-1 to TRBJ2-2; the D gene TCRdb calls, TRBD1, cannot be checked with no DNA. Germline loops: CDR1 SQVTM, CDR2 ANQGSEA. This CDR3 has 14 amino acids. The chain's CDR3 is CSVFLGTGIGELFF.

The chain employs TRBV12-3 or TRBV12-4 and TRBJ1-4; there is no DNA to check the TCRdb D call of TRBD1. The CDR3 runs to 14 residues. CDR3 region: CASSTGAGGEKLFF.

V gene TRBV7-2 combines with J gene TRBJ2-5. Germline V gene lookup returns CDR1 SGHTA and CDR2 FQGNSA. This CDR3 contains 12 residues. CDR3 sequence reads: CASSLTTPLEYF.

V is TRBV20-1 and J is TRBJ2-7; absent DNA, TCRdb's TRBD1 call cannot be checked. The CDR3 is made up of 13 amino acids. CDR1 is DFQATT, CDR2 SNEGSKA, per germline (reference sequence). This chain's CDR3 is CSAKTGHSYEQYF.

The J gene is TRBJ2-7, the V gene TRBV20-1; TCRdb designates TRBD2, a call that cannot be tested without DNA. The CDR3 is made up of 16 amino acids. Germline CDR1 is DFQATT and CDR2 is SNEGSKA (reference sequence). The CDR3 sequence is CSAGKTIAGDSYEQYF.

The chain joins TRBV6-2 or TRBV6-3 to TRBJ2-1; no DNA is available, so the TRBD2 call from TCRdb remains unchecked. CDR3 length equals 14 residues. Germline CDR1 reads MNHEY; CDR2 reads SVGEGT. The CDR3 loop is CASSPPGLAGGGFF.

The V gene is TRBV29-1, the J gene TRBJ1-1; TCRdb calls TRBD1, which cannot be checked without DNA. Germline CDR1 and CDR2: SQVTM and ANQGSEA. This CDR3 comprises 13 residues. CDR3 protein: CSTLGGVREEAFF.

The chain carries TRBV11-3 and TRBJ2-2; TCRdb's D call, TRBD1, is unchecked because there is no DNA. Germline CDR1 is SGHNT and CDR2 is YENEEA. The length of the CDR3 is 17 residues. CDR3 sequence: CASNSRAGHTNTGELFF.

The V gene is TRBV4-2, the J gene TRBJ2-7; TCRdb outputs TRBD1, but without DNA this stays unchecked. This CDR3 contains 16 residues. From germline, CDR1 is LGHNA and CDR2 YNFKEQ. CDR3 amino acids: CASSQDRDRGPYEQYF.

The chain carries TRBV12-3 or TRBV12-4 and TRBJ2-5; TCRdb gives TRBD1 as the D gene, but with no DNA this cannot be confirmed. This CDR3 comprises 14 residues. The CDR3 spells CASSLMTDQETQYF.

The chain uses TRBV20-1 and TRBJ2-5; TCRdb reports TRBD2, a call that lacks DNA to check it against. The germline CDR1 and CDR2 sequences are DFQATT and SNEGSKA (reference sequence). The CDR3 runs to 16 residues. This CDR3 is CSARPGLAGVRETQYF.

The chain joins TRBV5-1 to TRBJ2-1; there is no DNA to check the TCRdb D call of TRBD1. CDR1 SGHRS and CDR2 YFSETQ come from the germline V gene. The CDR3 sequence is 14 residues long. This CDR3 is CASRTQGALGEQFF.

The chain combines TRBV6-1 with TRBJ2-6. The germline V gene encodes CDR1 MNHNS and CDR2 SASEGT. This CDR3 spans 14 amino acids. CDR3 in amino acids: CASKALSGANVLTF.

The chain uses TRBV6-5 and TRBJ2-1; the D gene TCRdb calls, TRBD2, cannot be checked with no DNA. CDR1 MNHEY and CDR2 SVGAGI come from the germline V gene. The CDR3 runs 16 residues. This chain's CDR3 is CASAVLAGGPGNEQFF.